Below, 3 T cell receptor beta chains from the same sample are listed, as sequenced in a study of CD8 T cells in ankylosing spondylitis. Study-wide findings and caveats: What seemed typical of ankylosing spondylitis blood was a TCR beta motif built from about eight highly homologous variants.

TCRdb independently ran MiXCR on the 5' RACE reads; one entry per CDR3 protein. Here the sample spans a few hundred thousand distinct CDR3 sequences, 17% being singletons. These receptors lack a known antigen. Source material: blood, either unsorted or a sorted T cell fraction (not recorded which). Source of these receptors: a male donor with ankylosing spondylitis.

The rearrangement joins TRBV7-2 to TRBJ1-5; D call uncertain. Germline CDR1 is SGHTA and CDR2 is FQGNSA. The V and J ends lost 3 bases and 2 bases respectively, with 8 bases between them. CDR3 length: 14 residues. The CDR3 DNA reads as TGTGCCAGCAGCTTTAAGGGTGGCAATCAGCCCCAGCATTTT. It specifies CASSFKGGNQPQHF.

This clonotype was seen more than once but under ten times. V gene TRBV3-1 combines with J gene TRBJ2-2; D uncertain. Germline-derived CDR1 and CDR2 are LGHDT and YNNKEL (reference sequence). This CDR3 has 14 residues. Trimming removed 2 bases from V and 8 bases from J, with 12 bases in between. The CDR3 DNA is TGTGCCAGCAGCCAACTGGCGGACGGAGGGGAGCTGTTTTTT. It encodes CASSQLADGGELFF.

The genes are TRBV6-1 and TRBJ1-5, with D possibly TRBD1 on 5 matching bases. V lost 7 bases, J lost 6 bases, and 16 bases lay in between. Looked up from germline, CDR1 is MNHNS and CDR2 is SASEGT. The CDR3 loop spans 14 amino acids. DNA for the CDR3: TGTGCCAGCATACCCCAGGGCCCGGGTCAGCCCCAGCATTTT. This sequence encodes CASIPQGPGQPQHF.